These 16 T cell receptor beta chains were all obtained from the same sample, sequenced in a study of PD-1 blockade in classical Hodgkin lymphoma (dated by TCRdb to 2019 to 2021). This specimen's time point label, interpreted: cycle 1 day 1 (C1D1), immediately before nivolumab initiation. Every trial patient had relapsed following autologous stem cell transplantation, and prior brentuximab vedotin exposure was what differed among cohorts A, B and C. Libraries were constructed by the immunoSEQ multiplex PCR assay. TCRdb took over this immuneACCESS table, retaining in-frame rearrangements with V and J assigned. Such tables are incomplete; in checked studies, under half of the missing clones stem from an unresolved V gene, and the remainder is unexplained. The sample contains about 11,000 clones, about 76% of them found a single time. Around 23% of the sample lies in the top ten. The source material was peripheral blood mononuclear cells (PBMCs), sampled at baseline. Receptor source: a human donor with classical Hodgkin lymphoma.

This clone showed up just a few times. In DNA form, the CDR3 reads TGTGCCAGCAGTGAAGAGGACAGGGCGACGTACGAGCAGTACTTC. As protein: CASSEEDRATYEQYF. The rearrangement joins TRBV6-1 to TRBJ2-7, with 8 positions matching TRBD1. The trim removed 1 base at V and 4 bases at J, leaving 6 bases unmatched. In germline, CDR1 is MNHNS, CDR2 SASEGT. The CDR3 totals 15 residues.

The chain has TRBV5-1 and TRBJ1-1; 9 bases map to TRBD1. The germline gives CDR1 SGHRS, CDR2 YFSETQ. CDR3 length: 14 residues. V gave up 2 bases and J gave up 4 bases; unmatched junction bases: 3. The CDR3 DNA sequence: TGCGCCAGCAGCTTACGACAGGGGGGCACTGAAGCTTTCTTT. This encodes CASSLRQGGTEAFF.

In its sample, this clone was seen a few times. The chain joins TRBV7-9 to TRBJ1-1; D unresolved. The germline V and J ends were trimmed by 5 bases and 3 bases, with 4 bases remaining between them. From germline, CDR1 is SEHNR and CDR2 FQNEAQ (reference sequence). The CDR3 covers 11 residues. CDR3 amino acids: CASSRDTEAFF. Here the CDR3 DNA reads TGTGCCAGCAGCCGGGACACTGAAGCTTTCTTT.

The sample holds a few counts of this clone. The rearrangement joins TRBV19 to TRBJ2-2, with D tentatively TRBD1 or TRBD2 (5 bases each). This CDR3 has 21 amino acids. Germline-derived CDR1 and CDR2 are LNHDA and SQIVND (reference sequence). V was shortened by 7 bases and J by 1 base, with 31 bases between the two germline ends. This chain's CDR3 is CASTQDEVTWGYLGNTGELFF. As DNA, the CDR3 is TGTGCCAGTACCCAAGATGAGGTGACGTGGGGGTACCTCGGGAACACCGGGGAGCTGTTTTTT.

The rearrangement joins TRBV13 to TRBJ1-1, with D perhaps matching TRBD1 (5 bases). V gave up 5 bases and J gave up 9 bases, with 28 bases separating them. The germline V gene has CDR1 PRHDT and CDR2 FYEKMQ (reference sequence). The CDR3 sequence is 17 residues long. CDR3 residues: CASSLASRGRAMDQAFF. The DNA for the CDR3 is TGTGCCAGCAGCCTTGCCTCAAGGGGAAGGGCCATGGATCAAGCTTTCTTT.

The genes are TRBV11-3 and TRBJ2-7; 7 bases align to TRBD1. The J segment lost 13 bases and the V segment lost 5 bases, leaving 14 bases of the junction unmatched. The germline gives CDR1 SGHNT, CDR2 YENEEA. This CDR3 is 13 amino acids long. In nucleotides, the CDR3 is TGTGCCAGCAGCGCCTTGACGGGGACAGCCACCTACTTC. This encodes CASSALTGTATYF. Based on the CDR3 plus reference TRBV11-3 and TRBJ2-7, the full variable domain is EAGVVQSPRYKIIEKKQPVAFWCNPISGHNTLYWYLQNLGQGPELLIRYENEEAVDDSQLPKDRFSAERLKGVDSTLKIQPAELGDSAVYLCASSALTGTATYFGPGTRLTVT.

The chain combines TRBV19 with TRBJ1-5, with 11 bases that match TRBD1. J was trimmed by 4 bases and V by 8 bases; bases with no gene match: 7. This CDR3 is 15 amino acids long. Looked up from germline, CDR1 is LNHDA and CDR2 is SQIVND (reference sequence). The CDR3: CASSGQGVGNQPQHF. CDR3 nucleotides: TGTGCCAGTTCGGGACAGGGGGTTGGGAATCAGCCCCAGCATTTT.

The genes are TRBV6-1 and TRBJ1-5, with 7 nucleotides matching TRBD1. Trimming removed 6 bases from V and 3 bases from J; junction bases left unmatched: 8. CDR1 is MNHNS and CDR2 is SASEGT in the germline V gene. This CDR3 is 15 amino acids long. CDR3 protein: CASRNRQGNNQPQHF. CDR3 nucleotide sequence: TGTGCCAGCAGAAACCGACAGGGAAACAATCAGCCCCAGCATTTT.

This chain uses TRBV5-1 with TRBJ2-3; 14 nucleotides agree with TRBD2. The CDR3 is 16 residues long. Germline assignment: CDR1 SGHRS and CDR2 YFSETQ. V lost 1 base and J lost 7; bases outside the gene matches: 5. CDR3 residues: CASSLPGTSGSYTQYF. DNA for the CDR3: TGCGCCAGCAGCTTGCCCGGGACTAGCGGGAGTTATACGCAGTATTTT.

In this sample, this clone turned up a few times. J is TRBJ1-2 and V is TRBV18, with D possibly being TRBD1 (5 bases). In germline, CDR1 is KGHSH, CDR2 LQKENI. There are 14 residues in the CDR3. The V end lost 3 bases, the J end lost 3 bases, and 11 bases lay between the germline ends. CDR3 bases: TGTGCCAGCTCACCTATGGCGGGGGACTATGGCTACACCTTC. It codes for CASSPMAGDYGYTF.

V usage is TRBV10-3 and J usage is TRBJ2-7, with 12 bases identical to TRBD2. The V segment lost 8 bases and the J segment 5 bases; nucleotides outside the gene matches: 4. CDR1 is ENHRY, CDR2 SYGVKD, per germline. CDR3 length equals 13 residues. Here the CDR3 DNA reads TGTGCCATCTGCCGACTAGCGGGAGACGAGCAGTACTTC. This codes for CAICRLAGDEQYF.

The rearrangement uses TRBV6-5 and TRBJ1-5; D gene uncertain. V gave up 1 base and J gave up 9 bases, with 16 bases separating them. Germline lookup yields CDR1 MNHEY and CDR2 SVGAGI. There are 15 residues in the CDR3. CDR3 sequence reads: CASSYFAGVGWPQHF. The CDR3 DNA sequence: TGTGCCAGCAGTTACTTCGCTGGGGTAGGGTGGCCCCAGCATTTT.

This clone was picked up one time. This sequence joins TRBV6-1 and TRBJ2-1; D may be TRBD2 (7 bases). Germline loops: CDR1 MNHNS, CDR2 SASEGT. The CDR3 sequence is 16 residues long. V was trimmed by 0 bases and J by 4 bases, leaving 13 bases between them. The CDR3, as DNA: TGTGCCAGCAGTGAAGCCTGGGGGGGGCCTTACAATGAGCAGTTCTTC. Residues: CASSEAWGGPYNEQFF.

This clone appeared once. The chain carries TRBV7-9 and TRBJ2-7; 7 bases match TRBD1. The V gene's germline CDR1 is SEHNR and CDR2 FQNEAQ (reference sequence). The CDR3 runs to 13 residues. Trimming at V came to 5 bases and at J to 3 bases, leaving 4 bases not matched to a gene. The CDR3 here is CASSPGQLYEQYF. The CDR3 coding sequence is TGTGCCAGCAGCCCGGGACAGCTCTACGAGCAGTACTTC.

The V gene is TRBV7-8, the J gene TRBJ1-4; the D is unclear. The CDR3 has 12 amino acids. Germline CDR1 and CDR2: SGHVS and FQNEAQ. The V and J ends lost 4 bases and 6 bases respectively, with 6 bases between them. The CDR3 DNA reads TGTGCCAGCAGCTCCGGAGATGAAAAACTGTTTTTT. Translating gives CASSSGDEKLFF.

This chain connects TRBV7-2 to TRBJ2-7, with 12 bases lining up with TRBD2. The CDR3 contains 15 residues. Germline V gene sequence: CDR1 SGHTA, CDR2 FQGNSA. J gave up 4 bases and V 2 bases, and 3 bases lay outside the gene matches. This CDR3 reads CASSLLAGGIYEQYF. Written as DNA, the CDR3 is TGTGCCAGCAGCTTACTAGCGGGAGGGATATACGAGCAGTACTTC.